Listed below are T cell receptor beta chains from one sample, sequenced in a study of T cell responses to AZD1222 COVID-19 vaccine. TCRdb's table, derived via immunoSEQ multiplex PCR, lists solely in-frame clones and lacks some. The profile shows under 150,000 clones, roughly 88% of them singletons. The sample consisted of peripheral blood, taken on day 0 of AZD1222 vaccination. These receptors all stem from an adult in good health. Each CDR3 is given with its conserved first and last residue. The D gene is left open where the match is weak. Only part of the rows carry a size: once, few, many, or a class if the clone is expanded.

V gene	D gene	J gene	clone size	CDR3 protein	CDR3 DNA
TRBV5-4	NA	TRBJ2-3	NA	CASSLSASSTDTQYF	TGTGCCAGCAGCTTGTCGGCCTCTAGCACAGATACGCAGTATTTT
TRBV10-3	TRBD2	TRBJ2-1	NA	CAISGGLANNEQFF	TGTGCCATCAGTGGCGGACTAGCCAACAATGAGCAGTTCTTC
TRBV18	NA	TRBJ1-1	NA	CASSPRGGGSRNTEAFF	TGTGCCAGCTCACCCCGGGGAGGGGGAAGTCGAAACACTGAAGCTTTCTTT
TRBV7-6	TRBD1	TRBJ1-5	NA	CASSLGPGGGRNQPQHF	TGTGCCAGCAGCTTAGGGCCAGGGGGCGGGCGCAATCAGCCCCAGCATTTT
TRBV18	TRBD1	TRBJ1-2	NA	CASSPAGQGTYGYTF	TGTGCCAGCTCACCGGCGGGACAGGGGACCTATGGCTACACCTTC
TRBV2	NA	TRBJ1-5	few	CASREGGQQPQHF	TGTGCCAGCAGGGAGGGGGGACAACAGCCCCAGCATTTT
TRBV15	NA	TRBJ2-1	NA	CATSRTRNEQFF	TGTGCCACCAGCAGGACAAGGAATGAGCAGTTCTTC
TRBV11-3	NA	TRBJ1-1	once	CASSPSANTEAFF	TGTGCCAGCAGCCCTTCGGCGAACACTGAAGCTTTCTTT
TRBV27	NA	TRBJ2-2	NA	CASSPPDSANTGELFF	TGTGCCAGCAGCCCTCCGGATTCCGCGAACACCGGGGAGCTGTTTTTT
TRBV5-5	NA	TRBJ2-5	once	CASSRLMRLGETQYF	TGTGCCAGCAGCCGGCTAATGAGGCTGGGAGAGACCCAGTACTTC
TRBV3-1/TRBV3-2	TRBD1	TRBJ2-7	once	CASSQRQGTGGYEQYF	TGTGCCAGCAGCCAACGACAAGGGACAGGCGGTTACGAGCAGTACTTC
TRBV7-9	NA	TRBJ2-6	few	CASSLVSGKGSGANVLTF	TGTGCCAGCAGCTTAGTGTCGGGAAAGGGGTCTGGGGCCAACGTCCTGACTTTC
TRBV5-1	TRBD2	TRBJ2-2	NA	CASTYSGTSNAGELFF	TGCGCCAGCACCTACTCCGGGACTAGTAATGCCGGGGAGCTGTTTTTT
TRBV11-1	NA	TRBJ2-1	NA	CASSWDIPLTYNEQFF	TGTGCCAGCAGCTGGGACATTCCTCTAACGTACAATGAGCAGTTCTTC
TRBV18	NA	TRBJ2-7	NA	CASARSGTTYEQYF	TGTGCCAGCGCCCGCTCCGGGACGACGTACGAGCAGTACTTC
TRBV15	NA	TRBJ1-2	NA	CATSREGNYGYTF	TGTGCCACCAGCAGAGAAGGGAACTATGGCTACACCTTC
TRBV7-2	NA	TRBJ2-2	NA	CASSVDYTGELFF	TGTGCCAGCAGCGTAGATTACACCGGGGAGCTGTTTTTT
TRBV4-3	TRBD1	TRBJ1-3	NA	CASSLGQGAAGNTIYF	TGCGCCAGCAGCCTCGGACAGGGGGCGGCCGGAAACACCATATATTTT
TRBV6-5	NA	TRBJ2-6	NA	CASTTTWGANVLTF	TGTGCCAGCACAACCACCTGGGGGGCCAACGTCCTGACTTTC
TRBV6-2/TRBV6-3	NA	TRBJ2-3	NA	CASSSVGTTDTQYF	TGTGCCAGCAGTTCGGTGGGGACCACAGATACGCAGTATTTT
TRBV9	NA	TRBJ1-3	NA	CASSATRGAVDTIYF	TGTGCCAGCAGCGCCACCCGGGGGGCGGTTGACACCATATATTTT
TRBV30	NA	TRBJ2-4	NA	CAWSVSGTGRGGIQYF	TGTGCCTGGAGTGTCTCAGGTACGGGGCGCGGTGGCATTCAGTACTTC